The clone carrying this T cell receptor (beta chain) has only a few counts. Its antigen remains unknown. One junction end does not reproduce the germline sequence, and a read error may be involved. These data originate in a study of cytomegalovirus exposure and HLA in healthy donors. Whole-study findings and limits: Earlier analysis yielded a pattern in which most TCR beta V segments were productive about 87% or about 30% of the time.

The CDR3 has 11 amino acids. From germline, CDR1 is MNHNY and CDR2 SVGAGI (reference sequence). Use of 60 Vbeta and 13 Jbeta primers characterized the PCR. Method: immunoSEQ multiplex PCR; TCRdb's copy keeps in-frame clones and lacks some. The data show approximately 130,000 clones, around four fifths seen once. The sequenced sample was PBMCs. The J gene is TRBJ2-7, the V gene TRBV6-6; 7 bases agree with TRBD1. The clonotype was recovered from a woman between 35 and 50 years old in good health and CMV-seronegative. As DNA, the CDR3 is TGTGCCAGCATTTCCGGACAGGTAATTAACTTC. Translated, it gives CASISGQVINF.